A selection of T cell receptor beta chains follows, all from one sample in a study of T-cell reconstitution after alpha-beta-depleted transplantation in children. Each CDR3 protein is one row after TCRdb ran MiXCR on the PCR reads. The sample holds about 480,000 distinct CDR3 sequences; about an eighth are singletons and the top ten take 4.5% to 6%. Sequenced material: PBMCs from the stem cell graft donor, taken from the stem cell graft. The receptors come from a human donor who donated a stem cell graft to a child with combined immunodeficiency. Each CDR3 is given with its conserved first and last residue. The order of the fields is V gene, CDR3 length, clone size, J gene, D gene, CDR3 protein, CDR3 DNA. D genes are given only for firm matches. Expanded clones get a size class; other rows say once, few or many, or leave the size out.

V: TRBV20-1
length: 13
size: .
J: TRBJ1-1
D: TRBD1
CDR3: CSATDRVWTEAFF
DNA: TGCAGTGCTACGGACAGGGTTTGGACTGAAGCTTTCTTT

V: TRBV29-1
length: 13
size: many
J: TRBJ2-1
D: .
CDR3: CSVGMSSYNEQFF
DNA: TGCAGCGTTGGGATGAGCTCCTACAATGAGCAGTTCTTC

V: TRBV7-9
length: 15
size: few
J: TRBJ1-5
D: .
CDR3: CASSLDSDSNQPQHF
DNA: TGTGCCAGCAGCTTAGACTCCGATAGCAATCAGCCCCAGCATTTT

V: TRBV5-1
length: 14
size: .
J: TRBJ2-3
D: .
CDR3: CASSAQRPTDTQYF
DNA: TGCGCCAGCAGCGCCCAAAGACCCACAGATACGCAGTATTTT

V: TRBV9
length: 15
size: .
J: TRBJ2-7
D: .
CDR3: CASSPRSGRSYEQYF
DNA: TGTGCCAGCAGCCCCCGTAGTGGGCGCTCCTACGAGCAGTACTTC

V: TRBV10-3
length: 11
size: many
J: TRBJ2-2
D: .
CDR3: CASPPDGELFF
DNA: TGTGCCTCCCCCCCGGACGGGGAGCTGTTTTTT

V: TRBV12-3/TRBV12-4
length: 15
size: many
J: TRBJ2-1
D: TRBD2
CDR3: CASRDPGLAGDEQFF
DNA: TGTGCCAGCAGGGACCCGGGACTAGCGGGAGATGAGCAGTTCTTC

V: TRBV15
length: 15
size: .
J: TRBJ2-5
D: .
CDR3: CATSRESSIQETQYF
DNA: TGTGCCACCAGCAGAGAATCTTCTATCCAAGAGACCCAGTACTTC

V: TRBV6-2/TRBV6-3
length: 11
size: few
J: TRBJ2-7
D: .
CDR3: CASRMVYEQYF
DNA: TGTGCCAGCAGAATGGTTTACGAGCAGTACTTC

V: TRBV5-1
length: 13
size: many
J: TRBJ2-3
D: .
CDR3: CASSLELGDTQYF
DNA: TGCGCCAGCAGCTTGGAGTTAGGAGATACGCAGTATTTT

V: TRBV7-9
length: 17
size: many
J: TRBJ2-2
D: .
CDR3: CASSSRPKRGYTGELFF
DNA: TGTGCCAGCAGCTCCCGCCCGAAACGGGGATACACCGGGGAGCTGTTTTTT

V: TRBV24-1
length: 16
size: many
J: TRBJ2-2
D: .
CDR3: CATSDLGKAGTGELFF
DNA: TGTGCCACCAGTGATTTGGGCAAGGCGGGCACCGGGGAGCTGTTTTTT

V: TRBV4-3
length: 15
size: .
J: TRBJ2-2
D: .
CDR3: CASSQSRSGTGELFF
DNA: TGCGCCAGCAGCCAGAGCAGGTCGGGGACCGGGGAGCTGTTTTTT

V: TRBV7-6
length: 15
size: .
J: TRBJ1-1
D: TRBD1
CDR3: CASSLETGGNTEAFF
DNA: TGTGCCAGCAGCTTAGAGACAGGGGGCAACACTGAAGCTTTCTTT

V: TRBV20-1
length: 15
size: .
J: TRBJ1-5
D: .
CDR3: CSARSIGTTNQPQHF
DNA: TGCAGTGCTAGATCGATAGGGACAACCAATCAGCCCCAGCATTTT

V: TRBV6-1
length: 12
size: .
J: TRBJ2-7
D: TRBD1
CDR3: CATDRDLYEQYF
DNA: TGTGCCACCGACAGGGACCTCTACGAGCAGTACTTC

V: TRBV7-2
length: 13
size: .
J: TRBJ2-5
D: .
CDR3: CASLQGGTETQYF
DNA: TGTGCCAGCTTACAGGGCGGGACTGAGACCCAGTACTTC